This T cell receptor (beta chain) derives from a study of OX40 agonist ivuxolimab in advanced cancers. Regarding the complete study: Ivuxolimab was a fully human IgG2 agonistic monoclonal antibody targeting the costimulatory receptor OX40 (CD134). Intravenous ivuxolimab was administered to patients every 2 weeks at six dose levels: 0.01, 0.1, 0.3, 1.5, 3 and 10 mg/kg. Of the 50 to 55 dose-escalation patients, hepatocellular carcinoma was present in some 19, melanoma in approximately 15, renal cell carcinoma in 9 and head and neck cancer in 9. In the dose-escalation cohort, roughly 80% of patients were male, and the mean age was roughly 60 years, with a range of roughly 23 to 85. Prior anti-PD-1, anti-PD-L1 or anti-CTLA-4 therapy was permitted, and approximately 42% of dose-escalation patients had received checkpoint inhibitors. Partial responses occurred in three dose-escalation patients, of whom one had hepatocellular carcinoma and two had cutaneous melanoma. The purpose of peripheral TCRbeta sequencing was to test whether ivuxolimab changed TCR sequence diversity and led to clonal T-cell expansion. The paper reports the monotherapy dose-escalation portion (N of about 54 patients) of the phase I ivuxolimab trial. The paper's findings and limits, for the study overall: Which antigens the clonally expanded peripheral T cells were specific for was not determined. Low levels of normalized T-cell clonal expansion were also seen in some patients who did not respond. In the 0.1-3.0 mg/kg groups, partial responders had among the lowest normalized peripheral clonal expansion, particularly in CD8+ T cells. Clonal expansion of both CD4+ and CD8+ blood T cells was observed from baseline to week 6 at doses 0.1 to 3.0 mg/kg. After ivuxolimab, more expanded clones were found on average in CD8+ T cells than in CD4+ T cells.

To sequence the TCRbeta CDR3 region, genomic DNA was isolated from the sorted cells. The immunoSEQ Assay was used to sequence the TCRbeta CDR3 regions. TCRdb limited this immuneACCESS table to in-frame rearrangements with V and J called. A share of clones is missing; checked studies link under half to unresolved V genes, and the rest is unexplained. This sample comprises fewer than 85,000 clones, 70% to 90% of them detected only once. 0.4% to 0.55% of the sample goes to the ten largest clones. Remarks on this clone: Its cognate antigen has yet to be identified. No per-base quality is available; no much larger clone lies one base away.

Patients with autoimmune disease history or receiving systemic immunosuppression were excluded from the trial. Peripheral blood for TCR sequencing was drawn from every dose cohort at baseline, at cycle 4 day 1 and at cycle 7 day 1. The samples were drawn from a first-in-human, open-label, multicenter phase I dose-escalation trial of ivuxolimab. Adults with locally advanced or metastatic head and neck squamous cell, hepatocellular, melanoma or renal cell carcinoma were enrolled in the trial. Before TCR sequencing, CD4+ T cells and CD8+ T cells from peripheral blood were sorted into separate populations. The sequence came from an adult with an advanced solid tumor such as melanoma, head and neck, liver or kidney cancer. The sample was CD4+ or CD8+ T cells sorted from blood, taken in a trial of the OX40 agonist ivuxolimab.

The sequenced DNA is TGTGCCAGCAGTTGGGTATTCGACACCGGGGAGCTGTTTTTT. The translation is CASSWVFDTGELFF. The rearrangement joined TRBV2 to TRBJ2-2; the D segment cannot be called with confidence. The CDR3 starts with the cysteine, ends with the phenylalanine, and has 14 residues. Only CDR3 DNA is held: 42 bases, read in frame from base 1. The germline ends are 10 bases apart after V is trimmed by 5 bases and J by 3 bases. CDR1 and CDR2 were assigned from the germline V gene as SNHLY and FYNNEI.